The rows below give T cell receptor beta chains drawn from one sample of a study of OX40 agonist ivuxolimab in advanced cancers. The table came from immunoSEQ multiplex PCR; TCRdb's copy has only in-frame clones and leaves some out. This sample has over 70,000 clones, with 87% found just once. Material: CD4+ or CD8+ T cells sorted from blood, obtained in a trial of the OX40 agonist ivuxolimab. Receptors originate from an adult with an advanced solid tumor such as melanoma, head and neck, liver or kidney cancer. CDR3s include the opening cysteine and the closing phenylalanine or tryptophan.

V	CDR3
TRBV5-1	CASSSPGPGQETQYF
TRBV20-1	CSAGTAYGYTF
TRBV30	CAWSPTQVTGELFF
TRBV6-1	CASSGQTSGGAETQYF
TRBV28	CASSEQGAARANYGYTF
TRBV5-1	CASSFAGADTEAFF
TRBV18	CASSPGTGDPYEQYF
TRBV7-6	CASSLGTGGAKNIQYF
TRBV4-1	CASSQSTGAGNTIYF
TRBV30	CAWSILAGAEQETQYF
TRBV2	CASRARTGGSQNIQYF
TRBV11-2	CASSPSVGGAEETQYF